This T cell receptor beta chain was documented in a study of tumor-infiltrating lymphocytes in primary liver carcinoma. Study-wide results and caveats: Representation across all five tumor regions was limited to only about 7-24% of top clones. Whereas tumor region pairs overlapped more, tumor-adjacent and tumor-blood pairs overlapped less.

Unsorted bulk tissue (roughly 19-31 mg) underwent RNA and DNA co-extraction. Patients underwent resection of primary liver carcinoma. The study sampled five separate regions from each tumor. As regards this clonotype: The antigen is not known.

A primer in the constant region served to generate TCR beta cDNA from approximately 450 ng of total RNA. ARM-PCR, slightly modified, supplied the TCR beta libraries through three nested multiplex PCR rounds. The first two PCR rounds used TRBV1-TRBV30 primers with a Cbeta primer, around 10 cycles each. TCRdb used MiXCR to reprocess the multiplex PCR reads, holding one entry per CDR3 protein. The top ten clones hold around 13% of a sample with about 78,000 distinct CDR3 sequences, 71% of them seen once. Germline V gene lookup returns CDR1 MNHNS and CDR2 SASEGT. The V gene end was trimmed by 10 bases and the J gene end by 2 bases; junction bases not matched to a gene: 7. This CDR3 is built from 14 residues.

This clonotype was obtained from a woman aged 55-75 years with primary liver carcinoma and hepatitis B virus infection. Sequences were obtained from liver tumor tissue from sampling region 4. As for subset: tumor region T4, right-lateral pole. The V call is TRBV6-1, the J call TRBJ2-3; the match to TRBD1 covers 9 bases. In nucleotides, the CDR3 is TGTGCCACCAGACAGGGGGAGGACACAGATACGCAGTATTTT. This sequence encodes CATRQGEDTDTQYF.